This paragraph reports one T cell receptor (beta chain). What it binds is not known. This record belongs to a study of Ad26.COV2.S vaccination and SARS-CoV-2 variants. On the study more broadly: Once, or twice with 56 days between doses, Ad26.COV2.S was given intramuscularly.

Study conclusions and caveats: Researchers cautioned that TCR breadth and depth analyses may have underestimated total T cell responses.

V was cut by 5 bases and J by 8 bases, with 19 bases left in between. Germline CDR1 SGHNT, CDR2 YENEEA. The CDR3 sequence is 15 residues long. Data came from immunoSEQ multiplex PCR; TCRdb stores just in-frame clones and leaves some out. Among 450,000 to 550,000 clones listed, approximately 92% were seen once. This sample's treatment: some 20 received Ad26.COV2.S at low or high dose, single or two shots; 5 received placebo; per-sample allocation not given. The investigators took samples on day 63 after the first vaccine or placebo injection. V is TRBV11-3 and J is TRBJ2-1; tentative D call: TRBD2 (5 bases). Specimen: peripheral blood, collected in a trial of Ad26.COV2.S vaccine versus placebo. The receptor comes from a person between 18 and 60 years old who received the Ad26.COV2.S COVID-19 vaccine or a placebo. CDR3 amino acids: CASSPAGPFGDEQFF. Written as DNA, the CDR3 is TGTGCCAGCAGCCCCGCGGGCCCTTTCGGCGATGAGCAGTTCTTC. The whole variable domain, filled in from reference TRBV11-3 and TRBJ2-1, reads EAGVVQSPRYKIIEKKQPVAFWCNPISGHNTLYWYLQNLGQGPELLIRYENEEAVDDSQLPKDRFSAERLKGVDSTLKIQPAELGDSAVYLCASSPAGPFGDEQFFGPGTRLTVL.